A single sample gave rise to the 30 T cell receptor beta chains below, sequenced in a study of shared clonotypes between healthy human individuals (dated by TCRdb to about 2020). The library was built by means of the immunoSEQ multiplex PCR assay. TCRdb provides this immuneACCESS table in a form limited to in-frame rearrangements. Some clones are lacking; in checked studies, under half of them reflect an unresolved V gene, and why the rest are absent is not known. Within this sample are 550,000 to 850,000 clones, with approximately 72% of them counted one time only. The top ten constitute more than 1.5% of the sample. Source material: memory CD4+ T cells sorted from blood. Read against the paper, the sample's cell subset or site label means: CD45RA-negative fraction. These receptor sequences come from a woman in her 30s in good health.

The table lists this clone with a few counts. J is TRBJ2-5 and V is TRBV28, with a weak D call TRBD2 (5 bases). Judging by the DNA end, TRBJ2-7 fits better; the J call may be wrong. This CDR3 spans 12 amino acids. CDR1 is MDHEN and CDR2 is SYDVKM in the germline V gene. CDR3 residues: CASRGRLYEQYF. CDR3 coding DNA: TGTGCCAGCAGGGGGAGACTCTACGAGCAGTACTTC.

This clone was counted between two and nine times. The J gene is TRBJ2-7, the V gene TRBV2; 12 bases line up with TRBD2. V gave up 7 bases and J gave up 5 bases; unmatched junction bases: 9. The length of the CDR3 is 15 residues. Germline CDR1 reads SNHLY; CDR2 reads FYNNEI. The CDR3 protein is CASKRLAGVSHEQYF. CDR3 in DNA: TGTGCCAGCAAGAGACTAGCGGGAGTATCCCACGAGCAGTACTTC.

CDR3: CASSSGLGGSNYGYTF. The CDR3 region has the DNA TGTGCCAGTAGTTCAGGACTCGGGGGCTCTAACTATGGCTACACCTTC. The chain uses TRBV19 and TRBJ1-2; perhaps TRBD1 as D (6 bases). CDR1 and CDR2 from the germline V gene are LNHDA and SQIVND (reference sequence). The CDR3 covers 16 residues. V lost 5 bases and J lost 0, with 16 bases in between. Complete variable domain (other parts from reference TRBV19 and TRBJ1-2): DGGITQSPKYLFRKEGQNVTLSCEQNLNHDAMYWYRQDPGQGLRLIYYSQIVNDFQKGDIAEGYSVSREKKESFPLTVTSAQKNPTAFYLCASSSGLGGSNYGYTFGSGTRLTVV.

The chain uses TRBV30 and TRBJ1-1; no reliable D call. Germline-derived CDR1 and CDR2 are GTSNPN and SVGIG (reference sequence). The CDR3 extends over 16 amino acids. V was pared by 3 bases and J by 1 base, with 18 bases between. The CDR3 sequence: CAWSQMFIRANTEAFF. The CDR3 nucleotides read TGTGCCTGGAGCCAGATGTTTATACGGGCGAACACTGAAGCTTTCTTT. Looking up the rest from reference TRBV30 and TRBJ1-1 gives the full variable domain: SQTIHQWPATLVQPVGSPLSLECTVEGTSNPNLYWYRQAAGRGLQLLFYSVGIGQISSEVPQNLSASRPQDRQFILSSKKLLLSDSGFYLCAWSQMFIRANTEAFFGQGTRLTVV.

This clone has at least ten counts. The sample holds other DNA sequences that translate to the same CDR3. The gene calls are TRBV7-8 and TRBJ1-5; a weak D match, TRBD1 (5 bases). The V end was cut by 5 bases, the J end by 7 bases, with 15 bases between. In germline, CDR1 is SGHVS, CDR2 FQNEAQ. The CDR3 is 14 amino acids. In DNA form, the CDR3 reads TGTGCCAGCAGCCTAGAGGTCAGGGACCAGCCCCAGCATTTT. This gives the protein CASSLEVRDQPQHF.

The CDR3 coding sequence is TGTGCCATCAGGAGGAGTCTAGACGAGCAGTACTTC. As protein: CAIRRSLDEQYF. The chain has TRBV10-3 and TRBJ2-7; D remains unclear. Per the germline V gene, CDR1 is ENHRY and CDR2 is SYGVKD. This CDR3 has 12 residues. V lost 6 bases to trimming and J lost 5 bases, with 11 bases between them.

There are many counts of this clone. CDR3 sequence: CASHLVTDTQYF. CDR3 coding DNA: TGTGCCAGCCATTTGGTCACAGATACGCAGTATTTT. The chain couples TRBV7-9 to TRBJ2-3; no definite D call. Trimming removed 8 bases at V and 2 bases at J, with 8 bases between. Germline-derived CDR1 and CDR2 are SEHNR and FQNEAQ (reference sequence). This CDR3 is built from 12 residues. Looking up the rest from reference TRBV7-9 and TRBJ2-3 gives the full variable domain: DTGVSQNPRHKITKRGQNVTFRCDPISEHNRLYWYRQTLGQGPEFLTYFQNEAQLEKSRLLSDRFSAERPKGSFSTLEIQRTEQGDSAMYLCASHLVTDTQYFGPGTRLTVL.

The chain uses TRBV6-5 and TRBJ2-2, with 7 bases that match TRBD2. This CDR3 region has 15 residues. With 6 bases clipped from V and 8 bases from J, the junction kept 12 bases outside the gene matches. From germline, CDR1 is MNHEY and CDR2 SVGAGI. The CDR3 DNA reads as TGTGCCAGCAGGTTCTCCGGGGAGGGAGAAGGGGAGCTGTTTTTT. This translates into CASRFSGEGEGELFF.

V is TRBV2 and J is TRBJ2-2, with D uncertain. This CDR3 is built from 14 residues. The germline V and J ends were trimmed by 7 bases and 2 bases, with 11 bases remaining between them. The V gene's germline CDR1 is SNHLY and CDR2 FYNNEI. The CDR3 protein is CASTKTSNTGELFF. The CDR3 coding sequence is TGTGCCAGCACAAAAACGTCTAACACCGGGGAGCTGTTTTTT.

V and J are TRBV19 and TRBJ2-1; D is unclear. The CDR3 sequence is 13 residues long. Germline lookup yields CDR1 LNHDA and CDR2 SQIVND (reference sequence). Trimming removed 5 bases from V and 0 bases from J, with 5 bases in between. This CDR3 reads CASSASSYNEQFF. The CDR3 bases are TGTGCCAGTAGTGCTAGCTCCTACAATGAGCAGTTCTTC.

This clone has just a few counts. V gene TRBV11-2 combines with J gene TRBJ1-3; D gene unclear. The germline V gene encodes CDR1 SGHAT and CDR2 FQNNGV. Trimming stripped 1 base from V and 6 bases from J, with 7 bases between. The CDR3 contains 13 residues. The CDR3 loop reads CASSLVRENTIYF. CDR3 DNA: TGTGCCAGCAGCTTAGTACGGGAAAACACCATATATTTT.

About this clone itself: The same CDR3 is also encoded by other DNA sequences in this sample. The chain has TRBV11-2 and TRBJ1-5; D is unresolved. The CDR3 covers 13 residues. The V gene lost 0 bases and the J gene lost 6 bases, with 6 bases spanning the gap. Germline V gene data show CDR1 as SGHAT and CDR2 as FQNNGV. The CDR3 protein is CASSLDGSQPQHF. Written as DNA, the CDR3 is TGTGCCAGCAGCTTAGATGGTTCTCAGCCCCAGCATTTT.

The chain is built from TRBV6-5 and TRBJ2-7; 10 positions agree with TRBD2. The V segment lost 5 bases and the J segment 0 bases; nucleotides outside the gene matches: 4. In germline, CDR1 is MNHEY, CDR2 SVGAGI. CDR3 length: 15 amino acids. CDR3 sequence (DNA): TGTGCCAGCAGTACGACTAGCGGGTTCTCCTACGAGCAGTACTTC. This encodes CASSTTSGFSYEQYF.

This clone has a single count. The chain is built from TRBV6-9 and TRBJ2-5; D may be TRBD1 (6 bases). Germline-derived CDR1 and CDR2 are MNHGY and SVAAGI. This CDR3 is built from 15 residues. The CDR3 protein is CAKGTGTKGGETQYF. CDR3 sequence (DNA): TGTGCTAAAGGGACCGGGACAAAGGGTGGGGAGACCCAGTACTTC.

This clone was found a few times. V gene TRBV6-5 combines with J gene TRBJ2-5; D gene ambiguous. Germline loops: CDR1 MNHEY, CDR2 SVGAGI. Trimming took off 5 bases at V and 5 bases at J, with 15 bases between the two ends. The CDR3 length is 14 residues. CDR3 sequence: CASSPGLFGETQYF. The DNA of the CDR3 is TGTGCCAGCAGTCCCGGGCTGTTTGGGGAGACCCAGTACTTC.

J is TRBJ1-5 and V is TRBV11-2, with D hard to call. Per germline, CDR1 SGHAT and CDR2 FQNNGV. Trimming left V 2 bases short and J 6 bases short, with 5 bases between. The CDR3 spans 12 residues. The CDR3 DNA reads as TGTGCCAGCAGCTTATCGGGTCAGCCCCAGCATTTT. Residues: CASSLSGQPQHF.

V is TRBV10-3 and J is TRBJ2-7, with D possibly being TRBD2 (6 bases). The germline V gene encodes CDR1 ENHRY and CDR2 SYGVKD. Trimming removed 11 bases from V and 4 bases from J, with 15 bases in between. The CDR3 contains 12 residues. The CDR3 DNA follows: TGTGCCCTCGGGGGACCCCAGTACGAGCAGTACTTC. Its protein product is CALGGPQYEQYF.

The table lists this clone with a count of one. CDR3 loop: CASSLNTPQGTSGNTIYF. In DNA form, the CDR3 reads TGTGCCAGCAGCCTTAACACCCCACAGGGGACTTCTGGAAACACCATATATTTT. The J gene is TRBJ1-3, the V gene TRBV7-2; 7 nucleotides match TRBD1. Germline V lookup: CDR1 SGHTA, CDR2 FQGNSA. The length of the CDR3 is 18 residues. The V gene end was trimmed by 5 bases and the J gene end by 1 base; junction bases not matched to a gene: 14.

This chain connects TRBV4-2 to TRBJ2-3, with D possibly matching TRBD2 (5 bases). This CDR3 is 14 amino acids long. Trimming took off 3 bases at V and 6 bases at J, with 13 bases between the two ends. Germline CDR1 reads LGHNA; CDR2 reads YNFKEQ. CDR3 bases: TGTGCCAGCAGCCAGGGGAGTGGGCTGGATACGCAGTATTTT. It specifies CASSQGSGLDTQYF.

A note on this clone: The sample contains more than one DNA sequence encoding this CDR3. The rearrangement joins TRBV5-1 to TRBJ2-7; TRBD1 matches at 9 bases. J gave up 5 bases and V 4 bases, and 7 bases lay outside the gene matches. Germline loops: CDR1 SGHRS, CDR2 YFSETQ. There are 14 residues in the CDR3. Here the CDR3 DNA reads TGCGCCAGCAGCCCGGGACAGGGTCGAGACGAGCAGTACTTC. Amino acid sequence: CASSPGQGRDEQYF. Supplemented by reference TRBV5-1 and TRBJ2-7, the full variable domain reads KAGVTQTPRYLIKTRGQQVTLSCSPISGHRSVSWYQQTPGQGLQFLFEYFSETQRNKGNFPGRFSGRQFSNSRSEMNVSTLELGDSALYLCASSPGQGRDEQYFGPGTRLTVT.

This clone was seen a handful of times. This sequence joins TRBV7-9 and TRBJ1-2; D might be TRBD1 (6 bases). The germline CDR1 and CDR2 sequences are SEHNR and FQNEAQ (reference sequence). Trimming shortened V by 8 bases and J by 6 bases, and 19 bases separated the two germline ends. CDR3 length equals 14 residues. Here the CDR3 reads CASREQGRINGYTF. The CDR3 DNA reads TGTGCCAGCCGGGAACAGGGAAGAATCAATGGCTACACCTTC.

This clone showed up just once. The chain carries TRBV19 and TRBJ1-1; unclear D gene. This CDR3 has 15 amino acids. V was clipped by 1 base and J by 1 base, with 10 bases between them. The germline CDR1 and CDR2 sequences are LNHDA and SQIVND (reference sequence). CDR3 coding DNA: TGTGCCAGTAGTATAGTAACTACGGGGAACACTGAAGCTTTCTTT. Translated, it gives CASSIVTTGNTEAFF.

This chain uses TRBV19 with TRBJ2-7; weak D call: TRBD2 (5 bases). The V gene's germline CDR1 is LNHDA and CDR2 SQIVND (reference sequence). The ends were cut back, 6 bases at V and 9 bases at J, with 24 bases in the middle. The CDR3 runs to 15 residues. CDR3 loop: CASSPWVTAEEGQYF. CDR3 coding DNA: TGTGCCAGTAGCCCATGGGTCACAGCCGAAGAGGGGCAGTACTTC. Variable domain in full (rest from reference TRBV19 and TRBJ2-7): DGGITQSPKYLFRKEGQNVTLSCEQNLNHDAMYWYRQDPGQGLRLIYYSQIVNDFQKGDIAEGYSVSREKKESFPLTVTSAQKNPTAFYLCASSPWVTAEEGQYFGPGTRLTVT.

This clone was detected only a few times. Here the CDR3 reads CASSWGRSGNTIYF. CDR3 DNA sequence: TGTGCCAGCAGCTGGGGCCGTTCTGGAAACACCATATATTTT. The rearrangement links TRBV5-6 to TRBJ1-3; D is possibly TRBD1 (5 bases). CDR3 length: 14 residues. V was trimmed by 3 bases and J by 1 base, leaving 8 bases between them. CDR1 is SGHDT, CDR2 YYEEEE, per germline.

The CDR3 coding sequence is TGTGCCTGGACCCCGTTGACTTCGGCAGAAAAACTGTTTTTT. This gives the protein CAWTPLTSAEKLFF. The chain links TRBV30 to TRBJ1-4; D is uncertain. The V end lost 4 bases, the J end lost 8 bases, and 17 bases lay between the germline ends. The CDR3 is 14 amino acids. The germline CDR1 and CDR2 sequences are GTSNPN and SVGIG (reference sequence).

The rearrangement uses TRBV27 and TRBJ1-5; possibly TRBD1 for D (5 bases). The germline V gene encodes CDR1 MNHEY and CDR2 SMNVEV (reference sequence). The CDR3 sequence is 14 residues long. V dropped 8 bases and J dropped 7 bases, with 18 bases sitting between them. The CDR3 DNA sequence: TGTGCCAGCGGATCATCCGGGAGGGGACAGCCCCAGCATTTT. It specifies CASGSSGRGQPQHF.

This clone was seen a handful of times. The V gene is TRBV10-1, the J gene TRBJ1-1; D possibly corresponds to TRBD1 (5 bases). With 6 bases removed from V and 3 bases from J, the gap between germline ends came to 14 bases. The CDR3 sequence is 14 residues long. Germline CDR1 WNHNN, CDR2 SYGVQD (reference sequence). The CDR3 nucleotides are TGCGCCAGCAGGGCCGGGGGAATTGACACTGAAGCTTTCTTT. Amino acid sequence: CASRAGGIDTEAFF.

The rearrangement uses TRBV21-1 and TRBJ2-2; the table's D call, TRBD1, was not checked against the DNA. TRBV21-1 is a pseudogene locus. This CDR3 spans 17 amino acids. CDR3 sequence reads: CASPPDLRGKNTGELFF. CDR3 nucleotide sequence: TGTGCCAGTCCGCCAGATCTCAGGGGGAAAAACACCGGGGAGCTGTTTTTT.

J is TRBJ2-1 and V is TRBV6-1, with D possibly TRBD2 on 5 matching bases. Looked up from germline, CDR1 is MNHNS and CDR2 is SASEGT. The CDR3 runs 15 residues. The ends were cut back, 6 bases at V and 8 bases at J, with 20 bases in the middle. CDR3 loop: CASSRGLGVADEQFF. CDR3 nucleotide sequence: TGTGCCAGCAGCAGAGGACTCGGCGTGGCCGATGAGCAGTTCTTC.

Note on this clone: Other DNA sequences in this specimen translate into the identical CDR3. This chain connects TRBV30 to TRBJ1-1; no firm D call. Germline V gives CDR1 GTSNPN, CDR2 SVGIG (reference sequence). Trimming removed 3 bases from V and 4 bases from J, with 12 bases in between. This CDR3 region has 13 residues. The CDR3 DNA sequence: TGTGCCTGGAGCGGGCGGCAGATCACTGAAGCTTTCTTT. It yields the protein CAWSGRQITEAFF.